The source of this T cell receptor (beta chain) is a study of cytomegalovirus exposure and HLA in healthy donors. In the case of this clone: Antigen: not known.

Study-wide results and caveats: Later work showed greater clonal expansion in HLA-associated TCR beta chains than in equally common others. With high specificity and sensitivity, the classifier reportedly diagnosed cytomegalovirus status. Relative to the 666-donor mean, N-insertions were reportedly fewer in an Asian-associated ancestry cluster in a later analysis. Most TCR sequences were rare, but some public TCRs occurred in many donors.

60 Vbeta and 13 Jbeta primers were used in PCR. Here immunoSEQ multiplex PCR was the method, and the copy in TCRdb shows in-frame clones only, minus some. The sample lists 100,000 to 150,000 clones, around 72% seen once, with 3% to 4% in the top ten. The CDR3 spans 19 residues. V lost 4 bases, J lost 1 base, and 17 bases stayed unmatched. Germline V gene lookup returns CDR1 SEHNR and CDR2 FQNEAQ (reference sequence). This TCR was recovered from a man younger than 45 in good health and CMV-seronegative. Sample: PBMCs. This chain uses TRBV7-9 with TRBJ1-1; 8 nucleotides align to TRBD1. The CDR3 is CASSSSANIVGTGNTEAFF. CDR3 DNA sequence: TGTGCCAGCAGCTCGTCGGCGAACATTGTGGGGACAGGGAACACTGAAGCTTTCTTT.